This section outlines one T cell receptor (beta chain) sequence together with its context. V was pared by 6 bases and J by 8 bases, with 13 bases of the junction left unmatched. The CDR3 has 15 residues. Looked up from germline, CDR1 is LNHDA and CDR2 is SQIVND (reference sequence). The study assigned cohorts using participant-reported clinical history. Cohort 3 recovery required two negative PCRs, clearance, or symptom resolution. The data derive from a study of blood T cell repertoires in COVID-19. Study background: Italy, Spain and the United States were the sources of the convalescent and acute COVID-19 samples.

Original processing methods: Reference gene primers were amplified, and this amplification served to estimate nucleated cell counts. Measured with immunoSEQ multiplex PCR; TCRdb has only the in-frame clones, and not every one. V, J and clone size are those of that table, while D and trimming were read from the DNA. The sample contains over 350,000 clones, 70% to 90% of which appear only once. Sequencing input: PBMCs or T cells enriched from blood (not recorded which). The source is a woman aged 18-29 years who had recovered from COVID-19. The chain recombines TRBV19 with TRBJ1-2; 9 nucleotides line up with TRBD1. The CDR3 DNA is TGTGCCAGTAGCGTACAGGGGGCGCTTGTAGTGGGCTACACCTTC. It is translated as CASSVQGALVVGYTF. The complete variable domain, with remaining parts taken from reference TRBV19 and TRBJ1-2, reads DGGITQSPKYLFRKEGQNVTLSCEQNLNHDAMYWYRQDPGQGLRLIYYSQIVNDFQKGDIAEGYSVSREKKESFPLTVTSAQKNPTAFYLCASSVQGALVVGYTFGSGTRLTVV.